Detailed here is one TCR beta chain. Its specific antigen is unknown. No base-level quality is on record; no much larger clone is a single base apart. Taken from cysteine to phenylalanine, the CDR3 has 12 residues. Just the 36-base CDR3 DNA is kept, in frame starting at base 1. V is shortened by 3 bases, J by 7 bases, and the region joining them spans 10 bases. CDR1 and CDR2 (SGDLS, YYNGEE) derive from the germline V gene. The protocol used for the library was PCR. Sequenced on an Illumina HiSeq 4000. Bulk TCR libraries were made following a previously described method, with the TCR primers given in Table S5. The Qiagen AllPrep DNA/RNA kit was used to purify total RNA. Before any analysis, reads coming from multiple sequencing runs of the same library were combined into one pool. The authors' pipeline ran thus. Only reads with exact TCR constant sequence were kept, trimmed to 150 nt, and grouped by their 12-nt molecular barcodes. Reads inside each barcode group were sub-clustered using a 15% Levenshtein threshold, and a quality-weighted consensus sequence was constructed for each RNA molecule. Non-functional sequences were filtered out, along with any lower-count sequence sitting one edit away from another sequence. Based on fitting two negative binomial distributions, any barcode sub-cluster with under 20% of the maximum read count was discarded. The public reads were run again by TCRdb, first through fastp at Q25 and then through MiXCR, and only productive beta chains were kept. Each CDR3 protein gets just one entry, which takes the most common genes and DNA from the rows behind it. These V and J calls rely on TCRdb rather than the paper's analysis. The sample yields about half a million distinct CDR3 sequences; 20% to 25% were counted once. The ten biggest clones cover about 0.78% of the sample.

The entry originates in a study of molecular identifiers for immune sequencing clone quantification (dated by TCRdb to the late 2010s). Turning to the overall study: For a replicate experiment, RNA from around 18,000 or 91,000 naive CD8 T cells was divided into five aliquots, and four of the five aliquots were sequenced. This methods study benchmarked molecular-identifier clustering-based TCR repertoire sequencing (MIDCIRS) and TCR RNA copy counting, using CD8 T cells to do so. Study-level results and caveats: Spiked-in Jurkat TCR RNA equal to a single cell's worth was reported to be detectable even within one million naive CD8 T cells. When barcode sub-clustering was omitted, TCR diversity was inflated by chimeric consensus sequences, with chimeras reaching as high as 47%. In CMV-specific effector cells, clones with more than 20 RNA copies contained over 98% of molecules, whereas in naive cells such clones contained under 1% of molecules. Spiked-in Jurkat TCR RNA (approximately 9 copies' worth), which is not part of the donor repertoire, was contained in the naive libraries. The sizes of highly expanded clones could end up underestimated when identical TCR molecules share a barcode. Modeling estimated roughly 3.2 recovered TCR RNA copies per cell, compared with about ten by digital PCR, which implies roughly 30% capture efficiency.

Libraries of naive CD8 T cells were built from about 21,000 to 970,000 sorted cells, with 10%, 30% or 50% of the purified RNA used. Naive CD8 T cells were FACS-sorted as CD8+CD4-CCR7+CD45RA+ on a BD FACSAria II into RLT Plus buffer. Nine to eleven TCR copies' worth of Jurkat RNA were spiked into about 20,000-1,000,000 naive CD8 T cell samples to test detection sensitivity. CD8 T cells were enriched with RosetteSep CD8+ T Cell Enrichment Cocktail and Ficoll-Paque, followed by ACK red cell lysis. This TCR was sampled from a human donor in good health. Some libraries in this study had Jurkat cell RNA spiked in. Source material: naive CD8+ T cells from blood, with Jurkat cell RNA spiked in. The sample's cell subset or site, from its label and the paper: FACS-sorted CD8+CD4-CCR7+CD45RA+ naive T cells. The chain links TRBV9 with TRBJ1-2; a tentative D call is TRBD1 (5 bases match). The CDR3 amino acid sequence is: CASSGGGPGYTF. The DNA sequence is TGTGCCAGCAGCGGGGGCGGGCCTGGCTACACCTTC.